The 5 T cell receptor beta chains listed next were all sequenced from one sample in a study of cytomegalovirus exposure and HLA in healthy donors. Both 60 Vbeta primers and 13 Jbeta primers went into the PCR. Assay used: immunoSEQ multiplex PCR; TCRdb lists only in-frame clones, some missing. This table has 100,000 or so clones, roughly an eighth appearing once. The specimen was PBMCs. The source is a man in his forties or fifties in good health and CMV-seropositive.

Only a few counts were recorded for this clone. Distinct nucleotide sequences in the sample also encode this CDR3. The CDR3 nucleotides are TGTGCCAGCAGCGTAGGAGGGTCTTCCTACGAGCAGTACTTC. This gives the protein CASSVGGSSYEQYF. The rearrangement uses TRBV9 and TRBJ2-7; possible D gene TRBD2, 5 bases. CDR1 and CDR2 from the germline V gene are SGDLS and YYNGEE. This CDR3 has 14 residues. Trimming took 0 bases from V and 1 from J, leaving 8 bases between them. The full variable domain, with the rest looked up from reference TRBV9 and TRBJ2-7, is DSGVTQTPKHLITATGQRVTLRCSPRSGDLSVYWYQQSLDQGLQFLIQYYNGEERAKGNILERFSAQQFPDLHSELNLSSLELGDSALYFCASSVGGSSYEQYFGPGTRLTVT.

The CDR3 sequence is CASTGQFATNEKLFF. The CDR3 DNA sequence: TGTGCCAGCACGGGACAGTTTGCAACTAATGAAAAACTGTTTTTT. This rearrangement joins TRBV6-1 to TRBJ1-4, with 7 bases lining up with TRBD1. V gave up 7 bases and J gave up 0 bases; unmatched junction bases: 5. This CDR3 region has 15 residues. CDR1 and CDR2 from the germline V gene are MNHNS and SASEGT.

This clone has just a few counts. The chain recombines TRBV5-1 with TRBJ2-1, with D possibly matching TRBD1 (7 bases). V was cut by 4 bases and J by 10 bases, with 18 bases left in between. The germline V gene encodes CDR1 SGHRS and CDR2 YFSETQ. The CDR3 is made up of 14 amino acids. CDR3 sequence (DNA): TGCGCCAGCAGCCCGGAGGGGACAGTTGAAGAGCAGTTCTTC. Protein product: CASSPEGTVEEQFF.

The rearrangement links TRBV6-5 to TRBJ2-2; a possible D gene is TRBD1 (5 bases). V was shortened by 6 bases and J by 4 bases, with 15 bases between the two germline ends. Germline assignment: CDR1 MNHEY and CDR2 SVGAGI. This CDR3 is 15 amino acids long. CDR3 region: CASSSALQGTGELFF. The CDR3 DNA reads TGTGCCAGCAGCTCTGCCCTTCAGGGCACCGGGGAGCTGTTTTTT.

This clone has only a few counts. The junction and the germline gene differ at one end; a read error may be behind it. The chain has TRBV15 and TRBJ2-5; possibly TRBD2 for D (5 bases). This CDR3 is built from 15 residues. CDR1 and CDR2 (germline): LNHNV, YYDKDF (reference sequence). The CDR3 coding sequence is TGTGCCACCAGCCCCCCGAGGGAAACTCAAGAGGCCCAGTACTTC. This encodes CATSPPRETQEAQYF.